This T cell receptor beta chain appears in the sequencing data of a study of blood T cells in healthy people across ages. A second about 6 to 11 cycle PCR used barcoded and J-beta primers. Via MiXCR, TCRdb re-called the 5' RACE reads, giving one row per CDR3 protein. The table lists around 900,000 distinct CDR3 sequences, under 35% of them singletons. In this sample, this clonotype turned up many times. Germline loops: CDR1 DFQATT, CDR2 SNEGSKA (reference sequence). CDR3 length: 17 residues. V was clipped by 0 bases and J by 4 bases, with 16 bases between them. Sequencing input: blood. The chain recombines TRBV20-1 with TRBJ2-6, with D tentatively TRBD1 (5 bases). The source of this sequence is a woman of 80 years or more in good health. The CDR3 region is CSARDGQSHSGANVLTF. The CDR3 nucleotides are TGCAGTGCTAGAGATGGACAATCGCACTCAGGGGCCAACGTCCTGACTTTC.